The 24 T cell receptor beta chains listed next were all sequenced from one sample in a study of T cell responses to AZD1222 COVID-19 vaccine. TCRdb keeps only in-frame clones here, not all; method: immunoSEQ multiplex PCR. The sample lists 150,000 or so clones, about 91% occurring once. The sequencing used peripheral blood, collected 28 days after the second AZD1222 dose. The origin of the receptors is an adult who received the AZD1222 COVID-19 vaccine.

The rearrangement joins TRBV9 to TRBJ1-4; D may be TRBD1 (5 bases). The CDR3 sequence is 15 residues long. Trimming took 4 bases from V and 7 from J, leaving 17 bases between them. The germline gives CDR1 SGDLS, CDR2 YYNGEE. CDR3 sequence reads: CASSPRDGVLEKLFF. In nucleotides, the CDR3 is TGTGCCAGCAGCCCTCGGGACGGAGTTCTTGAAAAACTGTTTTTT.

This chain connects TRBV7-2 to TRBJ2-5; 11 nucleotides line up with TRBD2. The length of the CDR3 is 16 residues. CDR1 SGHTA and CDR2 FQGNSA come from the germline V gene. V shed 4 bases, J shed 5 bases, and the junction held 9 bases outside the gene matches. The DNA for the CDR3 is TGTGCCAGCAGCTCTTTGACTAGCGGGAAGTTGGAGACCCAGTACTTC. This encodes CASSSLTSGKLETQYF.

This chain uses TRBV7-2 with TRBJ2-3; 8 bases fit TRBD2. Germline V gives CDR1 SGHTA, CDR2 FQGNSA. The CDR3 sequence is 15 residues long. V was clipped by 6 bases and J by 1 base; unmatched bases: 6. CDR3 nucleotides: TGTGCCAGCAGACTTAGCGGGGCGGGCACAGATACGCAGTATTTT. Its protein product is CASRLSGAGTDTQYF. Based on the CDR3 plus reference TRBV7-2 and TRBJ2-3, the full variable domain is GAGVSQSPSNKVTEKGKDVELRCDPISGHTALYWYRQSLGQGLEFLIYFQGNSAPDKSGLPSDRFSAERTGGSVSTLTIQRTQQEDSAVYLCASRLSGAGTDTQYFGPGTRLTVL.

V is TRBV11-3 and J is TRBJ2-1; tentative D call: TRBD2 (5 bases). Trimming left V 0 bases short and J 3 bases short, with 9 bases between. Germline V gene lookup returns CDR1 SGHNT and CDR2 YENEEA. CDR3 length: 15 residues. This CDR3 reads CASSLDSGLYNEQFF. The CDR3 DNA sequence: TGTGCCAGCAGCTTAGACTCAGGACTCTACAATGAGCAGTTCTTC.

This clone has a single count. The V gene is TRBV4-2, the J gene TRBJ1-2; TRBD1 agrees at 7 bases. CDR3 length: 14 residues. Germline V CDR1 and CDR2: LGHNA, YNFKEQ. The V and J ends lost 4 bases and 0 bases, in that order; junction bases with no gene match: 2. DNA for the CDR3: TGTGCCAGCAGCCGGGGACAGACTAACTATGGCTACACCTTC. This translates into CASSRGQTNYGYTF.

The chain joins TRBV19 to TRBJ1-3, with a tentative D call TRBD1 (5 bases). CDR3 length: 15 residues. Germline CDR1 reads LNHDA; CDR2 reads SQIVND (reference sequence). Trimming left V 3 bases short and J 4 bases short, with 13 bases between. CDR3 nucleotide sequence: TGTGCCAGTAGTATCCAGGGATCCTCAGGAAACACCATATATTTT. Its translation: CASSIQGSSGNTIYF.

The chain uses TRBV20-1 and TRBJ1-2; D gene uncertain. Trimming left V 3 bases short and J 3 bases short, with 14 bases between. Germline loops: CDR1 DFQATT, CDR2 SNEGSKA (reference sequence). The CDR3 is made up of 14 amino acids. Here the CDR3 reads CSASLQQPHYGYTF. The CDR3 nucleotides read TGCAGTGCTAGTCTCCAGCAACCACACTATGGCTACACCTTC.

The chain links TRBV10-3 to TRBJ1-1; no firm D call. V was shortened by 7 bases and J by 0 bases, with 9 bases between the two germline ends. In germline, CDR1 is ENHRY, CDR2 SYGVKD. This CDR3 region has 13 residues. This CDR3 is CAIIEQLNTEAFF. CDR3 nucleotides: TGTGCCATCATTGAACAGCTGAACACTGAAGCTTTCTTT.

This clone showed up just once. The V and J genes are TRBV6-2 or TRBV6-3 and TRBJ2-3, with D hard to call. In germline, CDR1 is MNHEY, CDR2 SVGEGT. Trimming pared 4 bases from V and 3 bases from J, leaving 11 bases between. The CDR3 covers 14 residues. The CDR3 reads CASSSARLTDTQYF. The CDR3 DNA sequence: TGTGCCAGCAGTTCCGCCCGTTTGACAGATACGCAGTATTTT.

The genes are TRBV7-9 and TRBJ2-7, with D unresolved. The germline V and J ends were trimmed by 2 bases and 1 base, with 9 bases remaining between them. The CDR3 totals 14 residues. CDR1 is SEHNR, CDR2 FQNEAQ, per germline (reference sequence). The CDR3 region is CASSLHEESYEQYF. The CDR3 DNA reads TGTGCCAGCAGCTTACACGAGGAGTCCTACGAGCAGTACTTC. The entire variable domain, with the rest obtained from reference TRBV7-9 and TRBJ2-7, is as follows: DTGVSQNPRHKITKRGQNVTFRCDPISEHNRLYWYRQTLGQGPEFLTYFQNEAQLEKSRLLSDRFSAERPKGSFSTLEIQRTEQGDSAMYLCASSLHEESYEQYFGPGTRLTVT.

This clone was found once. The chain couples TRBV11-2 to TRBJ1-3, with unresolved D. This CDR3 contains 15 residues. Trimming pared 0 bases from V and 1 base from J, leaving 7 bases between. The germline CDR1 and CDR2 sequences are SGHAT and FQNNGV. CDR3 region: CASSLDSPSGNTIYF. CDR3 in DNA: TGTGCCAGCAGCTTAGACTCCCCTTCTGGAAACACCATATATTTT. Drawing the rest from reference TRBV11-2 and TRBJ1-3, the complete variable domain is EAGVAQSPRYKIIEKRQSVAFWCNPISGHATLYWYQQILGQGPKLLIQFQNNGVVDDSQLPKDRFSAERLKGVDSTLKIQPAKLEDSAVYLCASSLDSPSGNTIYFGEGSWLTVV.

The chain links TRBV6-1 to TRBJ1-5, with TRBD1 identical over 9 bases. Losses at the gene ends were 4 bases for V and 3 bases for J; bases not matched to a gene: 7. CDR3 length: 16 residues. Germline CDR1 MNHNS, CDR2 SASEGT. The CDR3 nucleotides are TGTGCCAGCAGTGCCCGACAGGGGGGGTCCAATCAGCCCCAGCATTTT. It is translated as CASSARQGGSNQPQHF.

The table lists this clone with a count of one. J is TRBJ1-4 and V is TRBV7-9, with TRBD1 matching over 7 bases. CDR1 is SEHNR, CDR2 FQNEAQ, per germline (reference sequence). V shed 4 bases and J 4 bases; nucleotides not matched to a gene: 6. The CDR3 consists of 15 residues. CDR3 bases: TGTGCCAGCAGCTCCCGGGACAGCAATAATGAAAAACTGTTTTTT. Translating gives CASSSRDSNNEKLFF.

The gene calls are TRBV7-9 and TRBJ1-2, with 10 positions matching TRBD1. The CDR3 length is 14 residues. J lost 6 bases, V lost 5 bases, and 6 bases had no gene match. In germline, CDR1 is SEHNR, CDR2 FQNEAQ (reference sequence). DNA for the CDR3: TGTGCCAGCAGCGCTCCGGGACAGGGGAATGGCTACACCTTC. As protein: CASSAPGQGNGYTF. The whole variable domain, filled in from reference TRBV7-9 and TRBJ1-2, reads DTGVSQNPRHKITKRGQNVTFRCDPISEHNRLYWYRQTLGQGPEFLTYFQNEAQLEKSRLLSDRFSAERPKGSFSTLEIQRTEQGDSAMYLCASSAPGQGNGYTFGSGTRLTVV.

This chain uses TRBV10-3 with TRBJ1-3, with a possible D match to TRBD1 (5 bases). Germline V lookup: CDR1 ENHRY, CDR2 SYGVKD. The CDR3 is made up of 13 amino acids. Deletions cut 10 bases from V and 1 base from J, with 11 bases between. The CDR3 DNA is TGTGCCACCACAAGGGGATCTGGAAACACCATATATTTT. It translates to CATTRGSGNTIYF.

The rearrangement uses TRBV7-9 and TRBJ1-4; 7 bases match TRBD1. The CDR3 is 16 amino acids. Trimming took 4 bases from V and 6 from J; bases not matched to a gene: 11. Germline V CDR1 and CDR2: SEHNR, FQNEAQ (reference sequence). The CDR3, as DNA: TGTGCCAGCAGCTCTGGACTACAGGGGCTAGATGAAAAACTGTTTTTT. Translation: CASSSGLQGLDEKLFF. Filled out from reference TRBV7-9 and TRBJ1-4, the complete variable domain reads DTGVSQNPRHKITKRGQNVTFRCDPISEHNRLYWYRQTLGQGPEFLTYFQNEAQLEKSRLLSDRFSAERPKGSFSTLEIQRTEQGDSAMYLCASSSGLQGLDEKLFFGSGTQLSVL.

This chain joins TRBV11-2 and TRBJ1-2, with D possibly being TRBD1 (5 bases). Trimming took off 8 bases at V and 5 bases at J, with 24 bases between the two ends. The CDR3 runs 16 residues. Germline CDR1 reads SGHAT; CDR2 reads FQNNGV. CDR3 nucleotides: TGTGCCAGCGGCCGACAGTTTGATCCAGGGCGTTATGGCTACACCTTC. Translation gives CASGRQFDPGRYGYTF.

The V gene is TRBV7-2, the J gene TRBJ1-6; D not certain. In germline, CDR1 is SGHTA, CDR2 FQGNSA. CDR3 size: 15 residues. Trimming stripped 5 bases from V and 7 bases from J, with 15 bases between. In DNA, the CDR3 is TGTGCCAGCAGCCCCCAGCCGAGGGAGAATTCACCCCTCCACTTT. This gives the protein CASSPQPRENSPLHF.

The V gene is TRBV7-2, the J gene TRBJ1-1, with D possibly matching TRBD1 (5 bases). V dropped 5 bases and J dropped 2 bases, with 9 bases sitting between them. The CDR3 has 13 residues. Per germline, CDR1 SGHTA and CDR2 FQGNSA. CDR3 amino acids: CASSVTENTEAFF. The CDR3 DNA sequence: TGTGCCAGCAGCGTGACAGAAAACACTGAAGCTTTCTTT.

The CDR3 loop is CASSFREETQYF. CDR3 DNA: TGTGCCAGCAGCTTCAGAGAAGAGACCCAGTACTTC. The chain has TRBV7-9 and TRBJ2-5; D uncertain. The CDR3 totals 12 residues. Germline V gene data show CDR1 as SEHNR and CDR2 as FQNEAQ (reference sequence). V was pared by 3 bases and J by 3 bases, with 5 bases between.

The V and J genes are TRBV30 and TRBJ1-2; possibly TRBD1 for D (6 bases). In germline, CDR1 is GTSNPN, CDR2 SVGIG (reference sequence). The germline V and J ends were trimmed by 5 bases and 9 bases, with 13 bases remaining between them. The CDR3 length is 11 residues. CDR3 sequence (DNA): TGTGCCTGGGGAGGGGGGGCAAGCTACACCTTC. Translation gives CAWGGGASYTF.

The V and J genes are TRBV6-6 and TRBJ1-5; D gene ambiguous. The V gene lost 6 bases and the J gene lost 6 bases, with 12 bases spanning the gap. Germline CDR1 is MNHNY and CDR2 is SVGAGI (reference sequence). CDR3 length: 13 amino acids. In nucleotides, the CDR3 is TGTGCCAGCAGCTCTACGGTTGTTCAGCCCCAGCATTTT. This translates into CASSSTVVQPQHF.

This chain uses TRBV4-2 with TRBJ1-5; D unclear. V lost 1 base and J lost 0, with 7 bases in between. This CDR3 is 15 amino acids long. The germline V gene has CDR1 LGHNA and CDR2 YNFKEQ. The CDR3 reads CASSQVDTSNQPQHF. CDR3 DNA: TGTGCCAGCAGCCAAGTCGACACTAGCAATCAGCCCCAGCATTTT.

The rearrangement links TRBV7-9 to TRBJ1-1; 7 nucleotides align to TRBD1. Germline trimming cut 2 bases from V and 8 bases from J; bases unmatched to any gene: 2. Germline-derived CDR1 and CDR2 are SEHNR and FQNEAQ (reference sequence). There are 12 residues in the CDR3. The CDR3 DNA is TGTGCCAGCAGCTTAACGACAGGGGAAGCTTTCTTT. This codes for CASSLTTGEAFF.